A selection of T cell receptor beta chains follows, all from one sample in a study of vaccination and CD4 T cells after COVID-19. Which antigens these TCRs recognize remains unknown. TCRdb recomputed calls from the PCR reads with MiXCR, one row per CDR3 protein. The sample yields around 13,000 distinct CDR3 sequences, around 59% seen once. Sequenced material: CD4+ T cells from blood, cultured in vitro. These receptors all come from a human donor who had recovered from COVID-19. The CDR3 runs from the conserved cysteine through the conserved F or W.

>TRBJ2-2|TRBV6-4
CASSDSDTGELFF
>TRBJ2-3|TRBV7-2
CASSPARTEYTQYF
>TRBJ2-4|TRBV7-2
CASSLGPSRGKNIQYF
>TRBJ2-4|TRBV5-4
CASSLGTGYRNIQYF
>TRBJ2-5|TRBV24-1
CATSDGAVETQYF
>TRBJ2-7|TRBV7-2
CASSVQGGQGYEQYF
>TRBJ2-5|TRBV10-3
CAISDFTGGETQYF
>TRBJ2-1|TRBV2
CASSGGQLGGTGGEQFF
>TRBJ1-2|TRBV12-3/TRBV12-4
CASSFISGSGYTF
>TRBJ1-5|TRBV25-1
CASSEKGTDQHF
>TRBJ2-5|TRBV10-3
CAISRGGNQETQYF
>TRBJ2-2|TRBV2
CASADDRAVTGELFF
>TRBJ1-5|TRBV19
CASSSTGQGVNQPQHF
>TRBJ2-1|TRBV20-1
CSASAGDEQFF
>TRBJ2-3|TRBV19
CASSIGGGTSTDTQYF
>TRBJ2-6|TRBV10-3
CAISAQVGSGANVLTF
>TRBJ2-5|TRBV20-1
CSARDVGLAGDLETQYF
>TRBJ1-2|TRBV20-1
CSARDWNGATPNYGYTF
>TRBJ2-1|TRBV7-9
CASSPGGQDINEQFF
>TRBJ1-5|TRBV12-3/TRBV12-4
CASSLANQPQHF
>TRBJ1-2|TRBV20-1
CSARSIRTALNYGYTF
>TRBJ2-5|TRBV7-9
CASSWTSGKETQYF
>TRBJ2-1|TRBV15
CATSRGTVKDEQFF
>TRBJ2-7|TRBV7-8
CASSLGNTVYSYEQYF
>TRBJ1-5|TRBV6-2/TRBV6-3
CASSYSNIRHPREPQHF
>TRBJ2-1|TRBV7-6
CASSYQPRDYPMSSYNEQFF
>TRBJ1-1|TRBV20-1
CRSGNLNTEAFF
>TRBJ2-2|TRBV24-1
CATSVTGTGNTGELFF
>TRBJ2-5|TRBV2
CASSELAGGPGTQYF
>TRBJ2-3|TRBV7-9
CASSLAQGGADTQYF
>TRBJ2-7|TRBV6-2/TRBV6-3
CASSYYRQDYEQYF
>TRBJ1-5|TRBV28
CASTFSPGQFFNQPQHF
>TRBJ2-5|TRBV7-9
CASSKSGGIQTQYF
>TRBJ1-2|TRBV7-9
CASSEQGAGYGYTF
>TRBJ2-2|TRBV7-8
CASSLKSRGELFF
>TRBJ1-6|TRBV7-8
CASSLIIRDRKPYNSPLHF
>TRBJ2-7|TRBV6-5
CASSYSIQGLPEQYF
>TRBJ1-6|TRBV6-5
CASSYSYIRDSPLHF
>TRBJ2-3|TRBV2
CASSLRASGSYDTQYF
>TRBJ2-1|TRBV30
CAWSLTLGGNEQFF
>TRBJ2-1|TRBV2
CASRDSMSSYNEQFF